This TCR beta chain was captured by sequencing in a study of OX40 agonist ivuxolimab in advanced cancers. The CDR3 sequence is 14 residues long. V dropped 2 bases and J dropped 6 bases, with 11 bases sitting between them. Germline V gene lookup returns CDR1 SGHAT and CDR2 FQNNGV. Clones were sequenced by immunoSEQ multiplex PCR, and TCRdb holds only the in-frame ones, with some missing. Altogether about 80,000 clones are present, around 92% being singletons, with the ten largest covering roughly 9%. The gene calls are TRBV11-2 and TRBJ2-1; the D gene is possibly TRBD2 (5 bases). The specimen comprised CD4+ or CD8+ T cells sorted from blood, sampled in a trial of the OX40 agonist ivuxolimab. This TCR was recovered from an adult with an advanced solid tumor such as melanoma, head and neck, liver or kidney cancer. The CDR3 loop reads CASSLLLARNEQFF. The CDR3 region has the DNA TGTGCCAGCAGCTTATTGCTAGCCCGCAATGAGCAGTTCTTC.